These 27 T cell receptor beta chains originate from one sample sequenced in a study of blood T cell repertoires in COVID-19. Sequenced by immunoSEQ multiplex PCR; TCRdb stores in-frame clones only, minus some. The data show about 140,000 clones, about four fifths seen once. The sequenced material came from peripheral blood. Every receptor here comes from a human donor in a cohort sampled during active COVID-19.

V is TRBV25-1 and J is TRBJ2-5; 7 positions agree with TRBD1. The CDR3 contains 15 residues. Trimming cost V 2 bases and J 1 base; bases outside gene matches: 4. Germline V gene sequence: CDR1 MGHDK, CDR2 SYGVNS. The DNA for the CDR3 is TGTGCCAGCAGTGAAACCGGGACAGTCCAAGAGACCCAGTACTTC. This gives the protein CASSETGTVQETQYF.

This chain joins TRBV3-1 (or the pseudogene TRBV3-2) and TRBJ1-1, with 9 positions matching TRBD1. The CDR3 has 17 amino acids. Germline CDR1 reads LGHDT; CDR2 reads YNNKEL (reference sequence). After removal of 4 bases from V and 3 bases from J, the junction contained 12 bases not matched to a gene. DNA of the CDR3: TGTGCCAGCAGCCCTCACAGGGGGCAACGCAGAGACACTGAAGCTTTCTTT. It translates to CASSPHRGQRRDTEAFF.

This rearrangement joins TRBV5-8 to TRBJ1-1, with a tentative D call TRBD1 (6 bases). V was shortened by 3 bases and J by 4 bases, with 10 bases between the two germline ends. CDR1 and CDR2 from the germline V gene are SGHTS and YDEGEE. CDR3 length equals 13 residues. CDR3 in DNA: TGTGCCAGCAGCTCCCACAGGGCCACTGAAGCTTTCTTT. Protein: CASSSHRATEAFF.

The rearrangement links TRBV4-1 to TRBJ2-6; 10 positions agree with TRBD2. V shed 3 bases, J shed 3 bases, and the junction held 8 bases outside the gene matches. Per the germline V gene, CDR1 is MGHRA and CDR2 is YSYEKL. The CDR3 totals 18 residues. The CDR3 here is CASSHIAGGGFGANVLTF. The CDR3 nucleotides read TGCGCCAGCAGCCACATAGCGGGAGGAGGATTTGGGGCCAACGTCCTGACTTTC.

Note on this clone: The sample has other DNA sequences that encode this CDR3 too. This chain uses TRBV18 with TRBJ1-1, with D possibly being TRBD1 (5 bases). Between the trimmed V and J ends, which lost 3 bases and 1 base, there was a span of 6 bases. The CDR3 length is 13 residues. CDR1 is KGHSH, CDR2 LQKENI, per germline. The CDR3 DNA reads TGTGCCAGCTCACCGACAGAGAACACTGAAGCTTTCTTT. It yields the protein CASSPTENTEAFF.

The chain recombines TRBV28 with TRBJ2-1; the match to TRBD2 covers 8 bases. Germline V CDR1 and CDR2: MDHEN, SYDVKM. The CDR3 runs 13 residues. V trimming: 8 bases; J trimming: 7 bases; junction bases outside the gene matches: 7. CDR3 nucleotide sequence: TGTGCCAGCGGGAGCGGGAGTTGGAATGAGCAGTTCTTC. Translation: CASGSGSWNEQFF.

This clone has a handful of counts. The V gene is TRBV7-3, the J gene TRBJ2-2; tentative D call: TRBD2 (5 bases). Germline V gene data show CDR1 as SGHTA and CDR2 as FQGTGA. V lost 6 bases to trimming and J lost 7 bases, with 15 bases between them. This CDR3 is built from 14 residues. DNA of the CDR3: TGTGCCAGCAGTTCCCGGGGTGCGGGCGGGGAGCTGTTTTTT. Translating it yields CASSSRGAGGELFF.

The chain is built from TRBV3-1 (or the pseudogene TRBV3-2) and TRBJ1-3; TRBD1 matches at 7 bases. CDR1 LGHDT and CDR2 YNNKEL come from the germline V gene (reference sequence). V was clipped by 4 bases and J by 7 bases; unmatched bases: 13. The CDR3 extends over 16 amino acids. CDR3 in DNA: TGTGCCAGCAGCCTCCGACAGGGAAACAGAGGTAACACCATATATTTT. Its translation is CASSLRQGNRGNTIYF.

V usage is TRBV6-5 and J usage is TRBJ2-1, with 11 bases fitting TRBD2. This CDR3 is 14 amino acids long. V lost 6 bases to trimming and J lost 10 bases; unmatched junction nucleotides: 8. Germline CDR1 reads MNHEY; CDR2 reads SVGAGI. The CDR3, as DNA: TGTGCCAGCAGATTAGCGGGAGGGGGGGTGGAGCAGTTCTTC. Encoded protein: CASRLAGGGVEQFF.

V usage is TRBV4-2 and J usage is TRBJ1-3, with 7 positions matching TRBD1. Per germline, CDR1 LGHNA and CDR2 YNFKEQ. J gave up 2 bases and V 3 bases, and 4 bases lay outside the gene matches. The CDR3 sequence is 15 residues long. CDR3 amino acids: CASSQVTGAGNTIYF. The CDR3 bases are TGTGCCAGCAGCCAGGTCACAGGGGCTGGAAACACCATATATTTT.

The rearrangement uses TRBV25-1 and TRBJ1-2; D not certain. There are 13 residues in the CDR3. Germline-derived CDR1 and CDR2 are MGHDK and SYGVNS. V dropped 3 bases and J dropped 4 bases, with 9 bases sitting between them. The CDR3: CASSDGQVYGYTF. DNA of the CDR3: TGTGCCAGCAGTGATGGCCAGGTCTATGGCTACACCTTC.

The chain recombines TRBV9 with TRBJ2-1, with a possible D match to TRBD2 (5 bases). The ends were cut back, 4 bases at V and 0 bases at J, with 11 bases in the middle. The CDR3 is 15 amino acids. From germline, CDR1 is SGDLS and CDR2 YYNGEE. CDR3 coding DNA: TGTGCCAGCAGCCGCAGCGGAAGCTCCTACAATGAGCAGTTCTTC. Its translation: CASSRSGSSYNEQFF.

The chain combines TRBV25-1 with TRBJ2-3, with 11 nucleotides matching TRBD2. V lost 5 bases and J lost 0; bases outside the gene matches: 4. This CDR3 has 16 residues. Per the germline V gene, CDR1 is MGHDK and CDR2 is SYGVNS. The CDR3 spells CASSTGTSGSTDTQYF. For the CDR3, the DNA is TGTGCCAGCAGTACAGGGACTAGCGGCAGCACAGATACGCAGTATTTT.

The rearrangement joins TRBV7-6 to TRBJ1-6, with a possible D match to TRBD1 (6 bases). The CDR3 has 15 residues. CDR1 SGHVS and CDR2 FNYEAQ come from the germline V gene. V lost 5 bases to trimming and J lost 0 bases, with 8 bases between them. The chain's CDR3 is CASSPDSSYNSPLHF. CDR3 DNA: TGTGCCAGCAGCCCGGACAGCTCCTATAATTCACCCCTCCACTTT.

The chain carries TRBV29-1 and TRBJ2-7, with a weak D call TRBD1 (5 bases). Germline V gene sequence: CDR1 SQVTM, CDR2 ANQGSEA. This CDR3 region has 12 residues. The V gene lost 7 bases and the J gene lost 2 bases, with 12 bases spanning the gap. This chain's CDR3 is CSAQRGTYEQYF. The CDR3 DNA reads as TGCAGCGCCCAAAGGGGCACCTACGAGCAGTACTTC.

The chain has TRBV7-9 and TRBJ1-2, with 7 bases identical to TRBD1. The CDR3 is 14 residues long. Trimming removed 5 bases from V and 12 bases from J; junction bases left unmatched: 15. Per the germline V gene, CDR1 is SEHNR and CDR2 is FQNEAQ (reference sequence). The CDR3 sequence is CASSVNTGVAEHTF. The CDR3 bases are TGTGCCAGCAGCGTTAATACAGGGGTCGCAGAGCACACCTTC.

The chain uses TRBV5-5 and TRBJ1-2; the D gene is possibly TRBD1 (6 bases). Germline CDR1 reads SGHKS; CDR2 reads YYEKEE (reference sequence). CDR3 size: 15 residues. V dropped 3 bases and J dropped 0 bases, with 12 bases sitting between them. The CDR3 DNA reads as TGTGCCAGCAGCTCCCACGGGACATCTAACTATGGCTACACCTTC. Amino acid sequence: CASSSHGTSNYGYTF.

This sequence joins TRBV5-4 and TRBJ2-5; 8 bases are a match to TRBD2. The CDR3 totals 16 residues. The germline V gene encodes CDR1 SGHNT and CDR2 YYREEE (reference sequence). With V trimmed by 0 bases and J by 5 bases, 9 bases remained unmatched. As DNA, the CDR3 is TGTGCCAGCAGCTTGGGGGCAGCGGGAGATGCCGAGACCCAGTACTTC. This sequence encodes CASSLGAAGDAETQYF. Full variable domain (missing parts from reference TRBV5-4 and TRBJ2-5): ETGVTQSPTHLIKTRGQQVTLRCSSQSGHNTVSWYQQALGQGPQFIFQYYREEENGRGNFPPRFSGLQFPNYSSELNVNALELDDSALYLCASSLGAAGDAETQYFGPGTRLLVL.

The table lists this clone with many counts. The chain is built from TRBV5-1 and TRBJ1-1; 9 bases line up with TRBD1. Germline CDR1 is SGHRS and CDR2 is YFSETQ. CDR3 length equals 14 residues. V lost 2 bases and J lost 5; bases outside the gene matches: 4. CDR3 sequence: CASSLQGAGTEAFF. The CDR3 nucleotides read TGCGCCAGCAGCTTACAGGGGGCAGGGACTGAAGCTTTCTTT.

The V and J genes are TRBV5-4 and TRBJ1-2; a weak D match, TRBD1 (6 bases). Germline CDR1 and CDR2: SGHNT and YYREEE (reference sequence). The V and J ends lost 0 bases and 4 bases respectively, with 10 bases between them. The CDR3 is 14 residues long. The CDR3 region is CASSLGGQRYGYTF. The CDR3 DNA reads as TGTGCCAGCAGCTTGGGGGGGCAACGCTATGGCTACACCTTC.

The chain has TRBV7-3 and TRBJ2-1; 9 nucleotides line up with TRBD2. The CDR3 runs to 15 residues. Germline values: CDR1 SGHTA, CDR2 FQGTGA. Germline trimming cut 5 bases from V and 7 bases from J; bases unmatched to any gene: 9. CDR3 in DNA: TGTGCCAGCAGCCCGGGGGCGCGGGAGGGGAATGAGCAGTTCTTC. Protein sequence: CASSPGAREGNEQFF.

The genes are TRBV5-1 and TRBJ1-6, with TRBD1 matching over 7 bases. Trimming at V came to 5 bases and at J to 6 bases, leaving 2 bases not matched to a gene. The germline V gene has CDR1 SGHRS and CDR2 YFSETQ. The CDR3 totals 13 residues. The CDR3 region is CASRWDSNSPLHF. Here the CDR3 DNA reads TGCGCCAGCAGATGGGACAGTAATTCACCCCTCCACTTT.

The rearrangement links TRBV28 to TRBJ1-3; 7 nucleotides agree with TRBD1. Trimming removed 5 bases from V and 4 bases from J; junction bases left unmatched: 14. Germline assignment: CDR1 MDHEN and CDR2 SYDVKM. CDR3 length equals 17 residues. The CDR3 is CASSPRVGGSLGNTIYF. DNA of the CDR3: TGTGCCAGCAGTCCTAGGGTAGGGGGCAGTCTCGGAAACACCATATATTTT.

The J gene is TRBJ2-7, the V gene TRBV4-1; TRBD1 is a possible D gene (6 bases). V shed 5 bases and J shed 3 bases, with 20 bases lying between them. The CDR3 runs to 16 residues. Germline-derived CDR1 and CDR2 are MGHRA and YSYEKL. As DNA, the CDR3 is TGCGCCAGCAGCGATCGACAGGCGTCAGCTGTCTACGAGCAGTACTTC. Its protein is CASSDRQASAVYEQYF.

V and J are TRBV18 and TRBJ2-3, with 7 bases that match TRBD2. Per the germline V gene, CDR1 is KGHSH and CDR2 is LQKENI. Trimming took 3 bases from V and 2 from J; bases not matched to a gene: 8. The CDR3 covers 16 residues. The CDR3 DNA reads TGTGCCAGCTCACCCCGGGTAGCGGGCTTCACAGATACGCAGTATTTT. This codes for CASSPRVAGFTDTQYF.

The chain's CDR3 is CASSLAILAGVEQFF. In DNA, the CDR3 is TGTGCCAGCAGCTTGGCTATACTAGCGGGAGTGGAGCAGTTCTTC. The V and J genes are TRBV5-5 and TRBJ2-1, with 11 positions matching TRBD2. CDR3 length: 15 amino acids. Trimming removed 0 bases from V and 10 bases from J; junction bases left unmatched: 6. The V gene's germline CDR1 is SGHKS and CDR2 YYEKEE (reference sequence). The whole variable domain, filled in from reference TRBV5-5 and TRBJ2-1, reads DAGVTQSPTHLIKTRGQQVTLRCSPISGHKSVSWYQQVLGQGPQFIFQYYEKEERGRGNFPDRFSARQFPNYSSELNVNALLLGDSALYLCASSLAILAGVEQFFGPGTRLTVL.

This chain links TRBV5-5 with TRBJ2-5, with D maybe TRBD2 (5 bases). The ends were cut back, 8 bases at V and 2 bases at J, with 16 bases in the middle. CDR1 and CDR2 (germline): SGHKS, YYEKEE (reference sequence). The CDR3 has 14 residues. As DNA, the CDR3 is TGTGCCAGTGGAGGTGGAGCGATTCAAGAGACCCAGTACTTC. Encoded protein: CASGGGAIQETQYF.